The source of this TCR beta chain is a study of PD-1 blockade in classical Hodgkin lymphoma. Trimming at V came to 5 bases and at J to 5 bases, leaving 13 bases not matched to a gene. CDR1 MNHEY and CDR2 SMNVEV come from the germline V gene (reference sequence). CDR3 length: 16 amino acids. The assay was immunoSEQ multiplex PCR, and TCRdb's table has in-frame clones only and misses some. Of about 36,000 clones detected, roughly three quarters appear once; the ten largest clones hold 13% to 15%. No patient escaped relapse after autologous stem cell transplantation, and brentuximab vedotin exposure varied.

The clonotype comes from a human donor with classical Hodgkin lymphoma. The chain uses TRBV27 and TRBJ2-3; 7 bases fit TRBD1. The starting material was peripheral blood mononuclear cells (PBMCs), obtained before the second cycle of nivolumab. This chain's CDR3 is CASSKRTDRVRDTQYF. The CDR3 coding sequence is TGTGCCAGCAGTAAACGCACTGACAGGGTTCGAGATACGCAGTATTTT.